This TCR beta chain was retrieved from a study of blood T cells in healthy people across ages. Whole-study results and caveats: Among T cells, TCR beta diversity per million cells dropped roughly linearly as age rose.

This clonotype was counted between two and nine times. What it recognizes is unknown. Primers used in a second PCR of roughly 7 to 11 cycles were a sample-barcoded 5' primer and a J-beta primer mix. Unique molecular identifiers of 12 random nucleotides labeled each cDNA. TCRdb called the 5' RACE reads again in MiXCR, with one record for every CDR3 protein. This repertoire shows about a million distinct CDR3 sequences, about 44% found once; its top ten account for under 15%. Germline V CDR1 and CDR2: SGDLS, YYNGEE. This CDR3 spans 15 amino acids. With V trimmed by 4 bases and J by 6 bases, 8 bases remained unmatched. Healthy Caucasian individuals from Russia aged roughly 6 to 100 were enrolled as donors.

This chain joins TRBV9 and TRBJ2-1; 9 bases agree with TRBD2. The clonotype originates from a young man in good health. Sequencing was performed on blood. In DNA, the CDR3 is TGTGCCAGCAGCCCCCCTCCGGGACTAGCCAATGAGCAGTTCTTC. It specifies CASSPPPGLANEQFF.